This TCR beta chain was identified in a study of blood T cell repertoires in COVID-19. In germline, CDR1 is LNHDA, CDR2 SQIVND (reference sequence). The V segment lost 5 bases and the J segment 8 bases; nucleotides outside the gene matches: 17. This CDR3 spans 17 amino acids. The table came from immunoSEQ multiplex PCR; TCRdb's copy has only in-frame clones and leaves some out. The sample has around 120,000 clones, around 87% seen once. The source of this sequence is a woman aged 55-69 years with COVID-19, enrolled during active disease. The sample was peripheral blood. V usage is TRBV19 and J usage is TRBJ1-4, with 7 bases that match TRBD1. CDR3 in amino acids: CASSARGRGVIEEKLFF. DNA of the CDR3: TGTGCCAGTAGTGCCCGGGGCAGGGGGGTGATTGAGGAAAAACTGTTTTTT.